This T cell receptor (beta chain) was identified during a study of OX40 agonist ivuxolimab in advanced cancers. Study overall: Of mixed ages from about 23 to 90 and averaging around 60 years, the group was about 80% male. Points from the study as a whole: Not determined was the antigen specificity of the expanded peripheral T cells. By week 6 at 0.1 to 3.0 mg/kg, blood CD4+ and CD8+ T cells had expanded clonally.

CDR3 length equals 14 residues. Trimming cost V 1 base and J 6 bases, with 11 bases left between them. Germline V gene data show CDR1 as KGHSH and CDR2 as LQKENI. Sequenced by immunoSEQ multiplex PCR; TCRdb stores in-frame clones only, minus some. Of 100,000 to 150,000 clones in the sample, 85% to 95% were seen once. About this clone: Its antigen is still unknown.

Blood draws occurred at baseline, cycle 4 day 1, and cycle 7 day 1. The sequence was collected from an adult with an advanced solid tumor such as melanoma, head and neck, liver or kidney cancer. The starting material was CD4+ or CD8+ T cells sorted from blood, obtained in a trial of the OX40 agonist ivuxolimab. The chain links TRBV18 to TRBJ2-3; perhaps TRBD1 as D (5 bases). The CDR3 nucleotides read TGTGCCAGCTCACCACGGGCAGGGTTGGATACGCAGTATTTT. It codes for CASSPRAGLDTQYF. Supplemented by reference TRBV18 and TRBJ2-3, the full variable domain reads NAGVMQNPRHLVRRRGQEARLRCSPMKGHSHVYWYRQLPEEGLKFMVYLQKENIIDESGMPKERFSAEFPKEGPSILRIQQVVRGDSAAYFCASSPRAGLDTQYFGPGTRLTVL.